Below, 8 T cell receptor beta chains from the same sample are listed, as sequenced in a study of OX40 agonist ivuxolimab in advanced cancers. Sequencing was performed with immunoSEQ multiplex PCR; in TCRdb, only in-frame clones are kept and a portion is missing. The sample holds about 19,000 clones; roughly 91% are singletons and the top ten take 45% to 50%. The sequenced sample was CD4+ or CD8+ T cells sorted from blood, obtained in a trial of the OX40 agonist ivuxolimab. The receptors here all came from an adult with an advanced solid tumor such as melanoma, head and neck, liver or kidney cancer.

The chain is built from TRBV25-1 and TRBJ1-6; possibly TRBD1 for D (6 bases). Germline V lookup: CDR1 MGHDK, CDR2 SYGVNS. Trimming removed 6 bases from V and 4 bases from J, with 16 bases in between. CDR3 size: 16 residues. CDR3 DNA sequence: TGTGCCAGCAGCCCTGGGGGGGGCCCATATAATTCACCCCTCCACTTT. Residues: CASSPGGGPYNSPLHF. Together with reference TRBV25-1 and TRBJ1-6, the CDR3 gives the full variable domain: EADIYQTPRYLVIGTGKKITLECSQTMGHDKMYWYQQDPGMELHLIHYSYGVNSTEKGDLSSESTVSRIRTEHFPLTLESARPSHTSQYLCASSPGGGPYNSPLHFGNGTRLTVT.

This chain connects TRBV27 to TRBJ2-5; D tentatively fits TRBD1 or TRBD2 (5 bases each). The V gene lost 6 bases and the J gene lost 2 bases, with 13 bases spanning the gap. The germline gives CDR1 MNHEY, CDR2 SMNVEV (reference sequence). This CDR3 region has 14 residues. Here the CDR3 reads CASSRPGPQETQYF. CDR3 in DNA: TGTGCCAGCAGCCGACCGGGACCTCAAGAGACCCAGTACTTC.

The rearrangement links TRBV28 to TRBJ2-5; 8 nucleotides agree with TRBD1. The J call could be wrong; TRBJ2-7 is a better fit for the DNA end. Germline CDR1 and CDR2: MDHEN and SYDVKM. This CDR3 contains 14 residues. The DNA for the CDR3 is TGTGCCAGCAGTCCGACAGGGGATTGGTACGAGCAGTACTTC. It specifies CASSPTGDWYEQYF.

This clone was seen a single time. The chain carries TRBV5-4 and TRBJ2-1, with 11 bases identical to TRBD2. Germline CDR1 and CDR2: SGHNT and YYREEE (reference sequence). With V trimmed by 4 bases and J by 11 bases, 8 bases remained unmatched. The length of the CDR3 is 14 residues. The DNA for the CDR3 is TGTGCCAGCAGCCTCGGAACTAGCGGGAGTAAGCAGTTCTTC. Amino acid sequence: CASSLGTSGSKQFF.

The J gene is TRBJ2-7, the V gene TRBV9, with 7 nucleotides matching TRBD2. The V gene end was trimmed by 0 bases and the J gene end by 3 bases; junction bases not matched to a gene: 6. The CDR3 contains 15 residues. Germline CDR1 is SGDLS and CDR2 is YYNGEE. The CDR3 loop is CASSVGGGEGYEQYF. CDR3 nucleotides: TGTGCCAGCAGCGTAGGTGGAGGGGAGGGCTACGAGCAGTACTTC.

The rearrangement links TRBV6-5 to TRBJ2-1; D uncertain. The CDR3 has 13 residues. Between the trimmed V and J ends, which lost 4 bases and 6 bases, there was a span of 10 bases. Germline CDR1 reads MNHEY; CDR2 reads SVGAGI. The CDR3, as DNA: TGTGCCAGCAGTTCCCTATTCCCCAATGAGCAGTTCTTC. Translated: CASSSLFPNEQFF.

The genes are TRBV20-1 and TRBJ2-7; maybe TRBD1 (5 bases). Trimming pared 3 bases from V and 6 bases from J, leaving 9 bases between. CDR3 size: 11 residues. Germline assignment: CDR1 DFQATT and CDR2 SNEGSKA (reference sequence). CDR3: CSARWGVEQYF. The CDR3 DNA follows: TGCAGTGCTAGGTGGGGCGTCGAGCAGTACTTC.

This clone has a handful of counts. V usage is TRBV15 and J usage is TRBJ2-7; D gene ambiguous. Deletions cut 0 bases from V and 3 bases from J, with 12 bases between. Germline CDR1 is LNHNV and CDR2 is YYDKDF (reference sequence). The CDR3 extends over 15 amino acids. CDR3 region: CATSRDTGRYYEQYF. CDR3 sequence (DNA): TGTGCCACCAGCAGAGATACTGGCAGATACTACGAGCAGTACTTC.